This passage covers 10 T cell receptor beta chains from one sample sequenced in a study of shared clonotypes between healthy human individuals. In the naive CD8 group, cells lacked CD45RO and were positively selected for CCR7, so terminally differentiated effector memory CD45RA+ cells were left out. Method: immunoSEQ multiplex PCR; TCRdb's copy keeps in-frame clones and lacks some. The sample consists of 800,000 to 950,000 clones, 90% to 98% of them appearing once. The sample consisted of naive CD8+ T cells sorted from blood. These receptors came from a young man in good health.

The chain combines TRBV6-1 with TRBJ2-7, with D uncertain. The germline gives CDR1 MNHNS, CDR2 SASEGT. This CDR3 has 13 amino acids. V lost 1 base and J 3 bases, leaving 7 bases between the germline ends. The CDR3 sequence: CASSEGGFYEQYF. In DNA, the CDR3 is TGTGCCAGCAGTGAAGGGGGTTTCTACGAGCAGTACTTC.

The chain links TRBV2 to TRBJ2-7, with D possibly called TRBD1 or TRBD2 (5 bases each). The CDR3 has 12 residues. V was clipped by 7 bases and J by 4 bases, with 11 bases between them. Per germline, CDR1 SNHLY and CDR2 FYNNEI. CDR3 nucleotides: TGTGCCAGCACCGGGGCAAGGTACGAGCAGTACTTC. Its protein is CASTGARYEQYF.

The J gene is TRBJ2-5, the V gene TRBV18; no clear D. TRBJ2-7 matches the DNA end more closely, so the J call is doubtful. The CDR3 is 15 residues long. CDR1 is KGHSH, CDR2 LQKENI, per germline. The CDR3 loop reads CASSPPETPTYEQYF. The CDR3 coding sequence is TGTGCCAGCTCACCACCTGAGACACCAACCTACGAGCAGTACTTC.

The genes are TRBV15 and TRBJ2-7; perhaps TRBD1 as D (6 bases). The length of the CDR3 is 16 residues. From germline, CDR1 is LNHNV and CDR2 YYDKDF (reference sequence). V lost 1 base and J 2 bases, leaving 15 bases between the germline ends. CDR3 loop: CATSRGMGQGTYEQYF. The CDR3 DNA follows: TGTGCCACCAGCAGAGGGATGGGCCAGGGGACCTACGAGCAGTACTTC.

V gene TRBV6-6 combines with J gene TRBJ2-1, with D uncertain. CDR1 and CDR2 (germline): MNHNY, SVGAGI (reference sequence). The V end was cut by 5 bases, the J end by 4 bases, with 9 bases between. CDR3 length: 13 amino acids. CDR3 loop: CASSIEGYNEQFF. CDR3 DNA sequence: TGTGCCAGCAGTATCGAAGGTTACAATGAGCAGTTCTTC.

This chain links TRBV30 with TRBJ2-2; D remains ambiguous. The V end was cut by 0 bases, the J end by 2 bases, with 4 bases between. The CDR3 is made up of 13 amino acids. The germline V gene encodes CDR1 GTSNPN and CDR2 SVGIG (reference sequence). DNA for the CDR3: TGTGCCTGGAGTGTACACAACACCGGGGAGCTGTTTTTT. Translating it yields CAWSVHNTGELFF. Drawing the rest from reference TRBV30 and TRBJ2-2, the complete variable domain is SQTIHQWPATLVQPVGSPLSLECTVEGTSNPNLYWYRQAAGRGLQLLFYSVGIGQISSEVPQNLSASRPQDRQFILSSKKLLLSDSGFYLCAWSVHNTGELFFGEGSRLTVL.

Details on this clone: This CDR3 is also generated by other DNA sequences in the sample. This chain connects TRBV19 to TRBJ2-1; the D gene is possibly TRBD1 (5 bases). CDR3 length: 13 residues. Germline V CDR1 and CDR2: LNHDA, SQIVND (reference sequence). Deletions cut 3 bases from V and 4 bases from J, with 7 bases between. DNA of the CDR3: TGTGCCAGTAGTATCGACAGTTACAATGAGCAGTTCTTC. The encoded protein is CASSIDSYNEQFF.

The CDR3 nucleotides are TGTGCCATCAGTGAGACCCTAATTAGGACAGGGGCTGGGGCCAACGTCCTGACTTTC. Translation gives CAISETLIRTGAGANVLTF. V and J are TRBV10-3 and TRBJ2-6; 9 nucleotides align to TRBD1. CDR1 ENHRY and CDR2 SYGVKD come from the germline V gene. The trim removed 2 bases at V and 2 bases at J, leaving 10 bases unmatched. This CDR3 has 19 residues.

The V call is TRBV2, the J call TRBJ1-1; TRBD1 matches at 7 bases. CDR3 size: 15 residues. Germline V gives CDR1 SNHLY, CDR2 FYNNEI. Germline trimming cut 3 bases from V and 0 bases from J; bases unmatched to any gene: 4. CDR3 protein: CASSDRDSLNTEAFF. CDR3 nucleotides: TGTGCCAGCAGTGACCGGGACAGCCTGAACACTGAAGCTTTCTTT.

J is TRBJ2-1 and V is TRBV6-6; weak D call: TRBD1 (6 bases). The germline gives CDR1 MNHNY, CDR2 SVGAGI (reference sequence). This CDR3 is built from 12 residues. With 5 bases removed from V and 6 bases from J, the gap between germline ends came to 8 bases. The CDR3 here is CASSNRANEQFF. CDR3 coding DNA: TGTGCCAGCAGTAACAGGGCCAATGAGCAGTTCTTC.